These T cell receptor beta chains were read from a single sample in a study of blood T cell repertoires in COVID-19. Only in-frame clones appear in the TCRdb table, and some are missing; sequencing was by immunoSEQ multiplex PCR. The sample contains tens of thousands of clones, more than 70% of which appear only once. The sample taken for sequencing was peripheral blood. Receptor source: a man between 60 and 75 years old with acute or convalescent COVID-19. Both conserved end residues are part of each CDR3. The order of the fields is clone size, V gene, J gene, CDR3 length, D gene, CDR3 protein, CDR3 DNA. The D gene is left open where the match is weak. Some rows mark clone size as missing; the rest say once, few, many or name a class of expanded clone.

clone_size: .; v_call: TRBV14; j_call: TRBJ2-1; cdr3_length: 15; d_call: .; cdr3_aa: CASSPGQSSYNEQFF; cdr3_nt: TGTGCCAGCAGCCCGGGACAAAGCTCCTACAATGAGCAGTTCTTC
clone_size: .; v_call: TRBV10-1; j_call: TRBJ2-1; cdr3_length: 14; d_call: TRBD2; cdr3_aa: CASSEGLAGLEQFF; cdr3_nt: TGCGCCAGCAGTGAAGGACTAGCGGGGCTTGAGCAGTTCTTC
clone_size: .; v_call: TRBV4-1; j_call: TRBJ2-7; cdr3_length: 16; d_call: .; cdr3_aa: CASSQGKRTTAYEQYF; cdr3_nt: TGCGCCAGCAGCCAAGGGAAGAGAACCACAGCCTACGAGCAGTACTTC
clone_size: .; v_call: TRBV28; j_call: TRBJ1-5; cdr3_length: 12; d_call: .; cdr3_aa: CASQPGDQPQHF; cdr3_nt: TGTGCCAGCCAACCAGGGGATCAGCCCCAGCATTTT
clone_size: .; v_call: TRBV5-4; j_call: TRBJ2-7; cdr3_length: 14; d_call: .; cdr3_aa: CASSERGAPYEQYF; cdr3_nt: TGTGCCAGCAGCGAGAGAGGTGCCCCCTACGAGCAGTACTTC
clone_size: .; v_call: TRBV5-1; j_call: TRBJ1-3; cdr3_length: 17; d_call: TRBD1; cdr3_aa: CASSLGTQGAFGNTIYF; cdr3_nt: TGCGCCAGCAGCTTGGGAACTCAGGGGGCCTTTGGAAACACCATATATTTT
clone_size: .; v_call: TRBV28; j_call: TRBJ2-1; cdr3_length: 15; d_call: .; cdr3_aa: CASSLGASAYNEQFF; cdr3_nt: TGTGCCAGCAGTTTAGGGGCTAGCGCATACAATGAGCAGTTCTTC
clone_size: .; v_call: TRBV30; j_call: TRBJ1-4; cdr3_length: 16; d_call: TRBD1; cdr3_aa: CAWSATWTGKNEKLFF; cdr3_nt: TGTGCCTGGAGTGCAACGTGGACAGGAAAAAATGAAAAACTGTTTTTT
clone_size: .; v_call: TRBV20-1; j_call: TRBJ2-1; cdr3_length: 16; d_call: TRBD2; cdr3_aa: CSASKGLAGGYNEQFF; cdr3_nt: TGCAGTGCAAGTAAGGGACTAGCGGGCGGGTACAATGAGCAGTTCTTC
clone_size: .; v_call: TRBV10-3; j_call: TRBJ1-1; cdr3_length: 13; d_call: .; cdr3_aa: CAISETPRTEAFF; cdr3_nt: TGTGCCATCAGTGAAACCCCGAGGACTGAAGCTTTCTTT
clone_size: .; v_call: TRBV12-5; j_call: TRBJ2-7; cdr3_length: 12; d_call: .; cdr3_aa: CASGYDIYEQYF; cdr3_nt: TGTGCTAGTGGTTACGACATCTACGAGCAGTACTTC
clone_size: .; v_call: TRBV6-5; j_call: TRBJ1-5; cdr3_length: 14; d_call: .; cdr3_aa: CASRRAFSNQPQHF; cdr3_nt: TGTGCCAGCAGGCGGGCCTTTAGCAATCAGCCCCAGCATTTT
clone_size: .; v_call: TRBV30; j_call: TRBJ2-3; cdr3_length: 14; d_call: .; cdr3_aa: CAWVPPGRQDTQYF; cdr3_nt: TGTGCCTGGGTACCCCCAGGGCGGCAAGATACGCAGTATTTT
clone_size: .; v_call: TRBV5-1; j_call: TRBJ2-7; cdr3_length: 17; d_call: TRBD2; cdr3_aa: CASSLFGLAGGPYEQYF; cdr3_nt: TGCGCCAGCAGCCTATTTGGATTAGCGGGAGGGCCCTACGAGCAGTACTTC
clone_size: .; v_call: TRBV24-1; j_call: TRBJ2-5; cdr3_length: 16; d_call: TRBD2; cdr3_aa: CATSDTPGREGETQYF; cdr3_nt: TGTGCCACCAGTGATACACCAGGCAGGGAGGGAGAGACCCAGTACTTC
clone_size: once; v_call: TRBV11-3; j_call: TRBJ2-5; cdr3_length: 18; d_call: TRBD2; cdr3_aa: CASSLISGLAGGQETQYF; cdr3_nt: TGTGCCAGCAGCTTGATCTCGGGACTAGCGGGAGGACAAGAGACCCAGTACTTC
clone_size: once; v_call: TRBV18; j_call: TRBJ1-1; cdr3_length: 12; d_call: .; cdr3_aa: CASSLDNTEAFF; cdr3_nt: TGTGCCAGCTCGTTAGATAACACTGAAGCTTTCTTT
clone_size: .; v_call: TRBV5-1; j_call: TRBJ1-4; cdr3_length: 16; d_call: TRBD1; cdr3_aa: CASSLVPGQQNEKLFF; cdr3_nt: TGCGCCAGCAGCTTAGTTCCGGGACAGCAAAATGAAAAACTGTTTTTT
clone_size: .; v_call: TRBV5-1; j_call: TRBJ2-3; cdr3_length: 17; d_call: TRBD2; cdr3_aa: CASSYGLAGEAEDTQYF; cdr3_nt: TGCGCCAGCAGCTACGGACTAGCGGGAGAAGCAGAAGATACGCAGTATTTT
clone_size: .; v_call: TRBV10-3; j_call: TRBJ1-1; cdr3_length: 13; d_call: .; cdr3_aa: CAISESRGTEAFF; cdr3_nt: TGTGCCATCAGTGAGTCGAGGGGGACTGAAGCTTTCTTT
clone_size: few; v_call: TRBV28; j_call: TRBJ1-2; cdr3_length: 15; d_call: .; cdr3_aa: CASSFPYPQEYGYTF; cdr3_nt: TGTGCCAGCAGTTTCCCCTACCCACAGGAGTATGGCTACACCTTC
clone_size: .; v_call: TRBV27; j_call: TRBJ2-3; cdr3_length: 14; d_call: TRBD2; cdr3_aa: CASKLAGGPYTQYF; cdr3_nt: TGTGCCAGCAAACTAGCGGGAGGGCCGTATACGCAGTATTTT
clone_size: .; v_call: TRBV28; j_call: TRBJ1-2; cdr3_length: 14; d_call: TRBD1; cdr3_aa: CASSLDTGDYGYTF; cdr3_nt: TGTGCCAGCAGTTTAGATACAGGGGACTATGGCTACACCTTC
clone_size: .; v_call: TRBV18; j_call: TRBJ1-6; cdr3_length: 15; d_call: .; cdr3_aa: CASSPEQLDNSPLHF; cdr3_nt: TGTGCCAGCTCACCGGAGCAGCTAGATAATTCACCCCTCCACTTT
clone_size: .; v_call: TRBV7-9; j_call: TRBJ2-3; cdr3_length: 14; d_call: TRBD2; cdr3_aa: CASSAGLAADTQYF; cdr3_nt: TGTGCCAGCAGCGCGGGTCTAGCGGCAGATACGCAGTATTTT
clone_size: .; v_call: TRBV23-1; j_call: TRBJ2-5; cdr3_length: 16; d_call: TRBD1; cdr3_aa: CASSPARTGGNETQYF; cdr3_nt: TGCGCCAGCAGTCCCGCCCGGACAGGGGGAAATGAGACCCAGTACTTC
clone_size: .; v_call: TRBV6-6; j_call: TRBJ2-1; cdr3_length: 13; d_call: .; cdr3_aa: CASSKQRFNEQFF; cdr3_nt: TGTGCCAGCAGTAAACAGAGATTCAATGAGCAGTTCTTC
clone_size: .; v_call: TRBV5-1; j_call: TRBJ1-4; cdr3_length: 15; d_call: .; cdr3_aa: CASSLGSGRNEKLFF; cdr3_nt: TGCGCCAGCAGCTTGGGATCAGGTCGTAATGAAAAACTGTTTTTT
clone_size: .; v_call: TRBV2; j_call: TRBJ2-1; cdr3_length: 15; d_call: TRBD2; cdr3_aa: CASSSGTSANNEQFF; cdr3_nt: TGTGCCAGCAGTTCCGGGACTAGCGCCAACAATGAGCAGTTCTTC
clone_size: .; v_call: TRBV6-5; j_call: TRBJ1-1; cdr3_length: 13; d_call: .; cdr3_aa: CASRDRLNTEAFF; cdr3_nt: TGTGCCAGCAGAGACAGATTGAACACTGAAGCTTTCTTT
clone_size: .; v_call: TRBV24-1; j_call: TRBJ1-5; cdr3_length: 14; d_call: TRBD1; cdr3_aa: CATSDTGVGQPQHF; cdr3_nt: TGTGCCACCAGTGACACAGGGGTTGGCCAGCCCCAGCATTTT
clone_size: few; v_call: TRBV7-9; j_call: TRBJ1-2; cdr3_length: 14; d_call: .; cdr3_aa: CASSLDRGANGYTF; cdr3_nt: TGTGCCAGCAGCTTAGACCGGGGGGCAAATGGCTACACCTTC
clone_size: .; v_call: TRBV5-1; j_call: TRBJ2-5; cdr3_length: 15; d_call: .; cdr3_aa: CASSLGRTDQETQYF; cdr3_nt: TGCGCCAGCAGCTTAGGCCGGACAGATCAAGAGACCCAGTACTTC
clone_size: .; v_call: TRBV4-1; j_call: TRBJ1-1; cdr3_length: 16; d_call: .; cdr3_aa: CASSQTWTDLGTEAFF; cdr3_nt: TGCGCCAGCAGCCAAACCTGGACGGACTTGGGCACTGAAGCTTTCTTT
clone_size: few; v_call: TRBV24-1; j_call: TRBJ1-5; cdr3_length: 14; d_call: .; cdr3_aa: CATSQGGWDQPQHF; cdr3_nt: TGTGCCACCAGTCAGGGAGGGTGGGATCAGCCCCAGCATTTT